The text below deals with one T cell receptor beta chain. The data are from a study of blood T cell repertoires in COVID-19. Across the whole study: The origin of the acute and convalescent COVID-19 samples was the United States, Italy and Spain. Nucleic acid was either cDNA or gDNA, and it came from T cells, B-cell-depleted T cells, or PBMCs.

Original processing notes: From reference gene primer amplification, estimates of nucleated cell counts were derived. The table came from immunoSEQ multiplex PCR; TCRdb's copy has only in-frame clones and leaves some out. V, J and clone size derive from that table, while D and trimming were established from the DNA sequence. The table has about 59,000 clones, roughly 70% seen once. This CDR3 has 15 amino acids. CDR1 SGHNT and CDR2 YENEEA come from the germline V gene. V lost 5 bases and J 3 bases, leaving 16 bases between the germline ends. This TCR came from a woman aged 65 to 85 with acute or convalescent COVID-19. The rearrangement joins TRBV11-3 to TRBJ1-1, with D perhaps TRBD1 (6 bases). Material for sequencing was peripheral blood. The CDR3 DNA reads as TGTGCCAGCAGCCAGGGGCCAGGGATGGACACTGAAGCTTTCTTT. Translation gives CASSQGPGMDTEAFF.